This TCR beta chain was found in a study of human T cells and chemical hapten exposure. The authors' total RNA extraction used unfractionated whole blood. Unique molecular identifiers were attached to individual cDNA molecules during library preparation. Per the original data handling: The number of TCRs in each sample had a median of about 96,000 and spanned roughly 23,224 to 750,000. TCRdb recomputed calls from the 5' RACE reads with MiXCR, one row per CDR3 protein. These V and J calls derive from TCRdb rather than the authors' analysis. This table holds tens of thousands of distinct CDR3 sequences, about 7.7% found once. V was cut by 5 bases and J by 0 bases, with 8 bases left in between. Germline CDR1 reads SGHTA; CDR2 reads FQGNSA. The CDR3 covers 14 residues.

J is TRBJ1-5 and V is TRBV7-2; D unclear. This sequence originates from a male donor in good health. The CDR3 reads CASSIRDSNQPQHF. Here the CDR3 DNA reads TGTGCCAGCAGCATAAGAGATAGCAATCAGCCCCAGCATTTT.